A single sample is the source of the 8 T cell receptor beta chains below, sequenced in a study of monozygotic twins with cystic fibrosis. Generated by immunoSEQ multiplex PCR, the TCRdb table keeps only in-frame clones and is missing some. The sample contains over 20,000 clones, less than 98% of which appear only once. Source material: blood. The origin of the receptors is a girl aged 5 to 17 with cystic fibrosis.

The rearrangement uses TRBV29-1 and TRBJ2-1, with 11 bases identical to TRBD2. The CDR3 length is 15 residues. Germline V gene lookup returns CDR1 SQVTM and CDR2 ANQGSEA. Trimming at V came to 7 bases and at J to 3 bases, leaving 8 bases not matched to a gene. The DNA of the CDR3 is TGCAGCGGGTTAGGACTAGCGGGCATCTACAATGAGCAGTTCTTC. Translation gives CSGLGLAGIYNEQFF.

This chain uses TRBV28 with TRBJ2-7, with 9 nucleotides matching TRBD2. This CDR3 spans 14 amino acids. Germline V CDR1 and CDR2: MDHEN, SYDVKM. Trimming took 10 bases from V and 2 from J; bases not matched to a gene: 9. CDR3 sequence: CATRIAGEAYEQYF. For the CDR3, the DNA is TGTGCCACCCGGATAGCGGGAGAGGCCTACGAGCAGTACTTC.

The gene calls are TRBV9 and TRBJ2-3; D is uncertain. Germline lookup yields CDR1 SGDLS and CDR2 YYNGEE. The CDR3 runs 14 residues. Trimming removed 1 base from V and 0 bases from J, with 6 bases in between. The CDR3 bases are TGTGCCAGCAGCGTATTCGGGAGCACAGATACGCAGTATTTT. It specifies CASSVFGSTDTQYF.

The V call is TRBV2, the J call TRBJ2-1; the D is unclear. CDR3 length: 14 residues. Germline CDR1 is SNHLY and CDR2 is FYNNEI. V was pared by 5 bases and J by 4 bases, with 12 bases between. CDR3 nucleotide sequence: TGTGCCAGCAGTCCTTCCTTGATGTACAATGAGCAGTTCTTC. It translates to CASSPSLMYNEQFF.

The DNA of the CDR3 is TGTGCCAGCAGGGATCCGGTGGAGGGCCCGACCGGGGAGCTGTTTTTT. Its translation is CASRDPVEGPTGELFF. V is TRBV9 and J is TRBJ2-2; perhaps TRBD2 as D (6 bases). Trimming took off 5 bases at V and 5 bases at J, with 19 bases between the two ends. The CDR3 covers 16 residues. Germline V gene lookup returns CDR1 SGDLS and CDR2 YYNGEE. Complete variable domain (other parts from reference TRBV9 and TRBJ2-2): DSGVTQTPKHLITATGQRVTLRCSPRSGDLSVYWYQQSLDQGLQFLIQYYNGEERAKGNILERFSAQQFPDLHSELNLSSLELGDSALYFCASRDPVEGPTGELFFGEGSRLTVL.

The CDR3 DNA reads TGTGCCAGCAGCCCCCCCGGGAAACCTGAAGCTTTCTTT. Translated: CASSPPGKPEAFF. The chain combines TRBV7-9 with TRBJ1-1; D is unresolved. The CDR3 length is 13 residues. V was cut by 5 bases and J by 6 bases, with 13 bases left in between. Germline lookup yields CDR1 SEHNR and CDR2 FQNEAQ (reference sequence). The whole variable domain, remainder taken from reference TRBV7-9 and TRBJ1-1, is DTGVSQNPRHKITKRGQNVTFRCDPISEHNRLYWYRQTLGQGPEFLTYFQNEAQLEKSRLLSDRFSAERPKGSFSTLEIQRTEQGDSAMYLCASSPPGKPEAFFGQGTRLTVV.

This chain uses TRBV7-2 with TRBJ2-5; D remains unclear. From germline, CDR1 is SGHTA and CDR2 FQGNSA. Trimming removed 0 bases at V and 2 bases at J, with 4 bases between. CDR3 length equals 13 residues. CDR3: CASSLAVQETQYF. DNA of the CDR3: TGTGCCAGCAGCTTAGCGGTTCAAGAGACCCAGTACTTC.

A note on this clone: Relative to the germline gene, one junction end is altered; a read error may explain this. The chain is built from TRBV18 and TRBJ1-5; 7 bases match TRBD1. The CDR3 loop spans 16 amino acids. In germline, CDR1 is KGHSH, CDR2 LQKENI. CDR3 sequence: CASPPSYQGGNQPQHF. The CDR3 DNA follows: TGTGCCAGCCCACCATCTTATCAGGGGGGAAATCAGCCCCAGCATTTT. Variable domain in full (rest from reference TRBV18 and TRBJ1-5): NAGVMQNPRHLVRRRGQEARLRCSPMKGHSHVYWYRQLPEEGLKFMVYLQKENIIDESGMPKERFSAEFPKEGPSILRIQQVVRGDSAAYFCASPPSYQGGNQPQHFGDGTRLSIL.